Listed here are 28 T cell receptor beta chains from one sample, sequenced in a study of Ad26.COV2.S vaccination and SARS-CoV-2 variants. TCRdb's copy holds only in-frame clones and misses some; the assay was immunoSEQ multiplex PCR. The data show over 450,000 clones, about 88% seen once. Documented treatment: some 19 received Ad26.COV2.S at low or high dose, single or two shots; about five received placebo; per-sample allocation not given. Collection of samples fell on day 63 after the first vaccine or placebo injection. The sample was peripheral blood, taken in a trial of Ad26.COV2.S vaccine versus placebo. The receptor set was obtained from a person between 18 and 65 years old who received the Ad26.COV2.S COVID-19 vaccine or a placebo.

The chain is built from TRBV30 and TRBJ2-5, with 7 bases fitting TRBD2. Germline V gene lookup returns CDR1 GTSNPN and CDR2 SVGIG (reference sequence). This CDR3 is 14 amino acids long. V lost 3 bases to trimming and J lost 4 bases; unmatched junction nucleotides: 8. CDR3 nucleotides: TGTGCCTGGAGAGATACCGGGACTATAGAGACCCAGTACTTC. The encoded protein is CAWRDTGTIETQYF.

The J gene is TRBJ2-2, the V gene TRBV5-6; 7 bases are a match to TRBD2. Losses at the gene ends were 1 base for V and 2 bases for J; bases not matched to a gene: 5. The CDR3 is made up of 16 amino acids. CDR1 and CDR2 from the germline V gene are SGHDT and YYEEEE. The CDR3: CASSLYGTKNTGELFF. CDR3 sequence (DNA): TGTGCCAGCAGCTTGTATGGGACTAAAAACACCGGGGAGCTGTTTTTT.

The chain carries TRBV5-1 and TRBJ2-7; 11 bases agree with TRBD1. With 5 bases clipped from V and 7 bases from J, the junction kept 11 bases outside the gene matches. Germline V gives CDR1 SGHRS, CDR2 YFSETQ. The CDR3 covers 15 residues. CDR3 in amino acids: CASRFAPGQGGEQYF. Written as DNA, the CDR3 is TGCGCCAGCAGATTTGCACCGGGACAGGGGGGTGAGCAGTACTTC.

This chain links TRBV7-4 with TRBJ2-5; 10 nucleotides match TRBD2. Germline V CDR1 and CDR2: SGHVT, SQSDAQ. V dropped 5 bases and J dropped 4; count of bases not matched to a gene: 13. The CDR3 spans 17 residues. In DNA, the CDR3 is TGTGCCAGCAGCCCTTACTTACAGCGGGAGGGCCGAGAGACCCAGTACTTC. Its translation: CASSPYLQREGRETQYF.

This chain uses TRBV10-3 with TRBJ2-1, with 11 bases that match TRBD2. With V trimmed by 6 bases and J by 0 bases, 13 bases remained unmatched. The CDR3 totals 19 residues. Germline CDR1 is ENHRY and CDR2 is SYGVKD. The CDR3 DNA is TGTGCCATCAGCAAAGGGCTAGCGGGGGGTACACCCTCCTACAATGAGCAGTTCTTC. Its translation is CAISKGLAGGTPSYNEQFF.

The chain combines TRBV28 with TRBJ2-4; 7 bases agree with TRBD1. Unmatched junction bases numbered 6, after V lost 6 bases and J lost 4 bases. This CDR3 comprises 14 residues. Germline V lookup: CDR1 MDHEN, CDR2 SYDVKM. The CDR3 nucleotides read TGTGCCAGCAGCCCGACAGGGACGAAAAACATTCAGTACTTC. Amino acid sequence: CASSPTGTKNIQYF.

The chain recombines TRBV27 with TRBJ1-2, with 7 bases lining up with TRBD1. V was pared by 1 base and J by 6 bases, with 2 bases of the junction left unmatched. The CDR3 runs 13 residues. Germline V gene lookup returns CDR1 MNHEY and CDR2 SMNVEV (reference sequence). In nucleotides, the CDR3 is TGTGCCAGCAGTTTATTAGGGGGCAATGGCTACACCTTC. This translates into CASSLLGGNGYTF.

This sequence joins TRBV5-1 and TRBJ1-1; 9 bases are shared with TRBD1. This CDR3 comprises 15 residues. Trimming at V came to 4 bases and at J to 1 base, leaving 5 bases not matched to a gene. Germline V gives CDR1 SGHRS, CDR2 YFSETQ. Here the CDR3 DNA reads TGCGCCAGCAGCCCTTGGACAGGGGCGAACACTGAAGCTTTCTTT. This codes for CASSPWTGANTEAFF.

The chain combines TRBV14 with TRBJ2-6; possibly TRBD2 for D (6 bases). The germline V and J ends were trimmed by 0 bases and 0 bases, with 9 bases remaining between them. The CDR3 spans 17 residues. The germline V gene has CDR1 SGHDN and CDR2 FVKESK. The CDR3 DNA reads TGTGCCAGCAGCCAAGATGGAGGGACCTCTGGGGCCAACGTCCTGACTTTC. Translated, it gives CASSQDGGTSGANVLTF.

The V gene is TRBV27, the J gene TRBJ1-1; TRBD1 might be the D (5 bases). With 4 bases removed from V and 0 bases from J, the gap between germline ends came to 12 bases. CDR3 length: 15 amino acids. In germline, CDR1 is MNHEY, CDR2 SMNVEV (reference sequence). The CDR3 DNA sequence: TGTGCCAGCAGTTGGGGCGGGACCATGAACACTGAAGCTTTCTTT. Protein sequence: CASSWGGTMNTEAFF.

The chain couples TRBV19 to TRBJ1-4; D might be TRBD1 (5 bases). V was clipped by 5 bases and J by 5 bases, with 15 bases between them. Germline CDR1 LNHDA, CDR2 SQIVND (reference sequence). The CDR3 runs 15 residues. CDR3 region: CASSVEGEGNEKLFF. CDR3 sequence (DNA): TGTGCCAGTAGTGTGGAAGGGGAAGGGAATGAAAAACTGTTTTTT. The full variable domain, its missing parts supplied by reference TRBV19 and TRBJ1-4, is DGGITQSPKYLFRKEGQNVTLSCEQNLNHDAMYWYRQDPGQGLRLIYYSQIVNDFQKGDIAEGYSVSREKKESFPLTVTSAQKNPTAFYLCASSVEGEGNEKLFFGSGTQLSVL.

J is TRBJ1-5 and V is TRBV7-8, with D tentatively TRBD1 (5 bases). Germline lookup yields CDR1 SGHVS and CDR2 FQNEAQ. V was shortened by 7 bases and J by 0 bases, with 19 bases between the two germline ends. The CDR3 spans 17 residues. The CDR3 nucleotides are TGTGCCAGCACTCAATGGGGGGAGCCTTATAGCAATCAGCCCCAGCATTTT. Translated, it gives CASTQWGEPYSNQPQHF.

This chain uses TRBV7-3 with TRBJ2-3; the match to TRBD2 covers 9 bases. Germline CDR1 is SGHTA and CDR2 is FQGTGA. J was trimmed by 4 bases and V by 5 bases; bases with no gene match: 13. The CDR3 sequence is 17 residues long. In DNA form, the CDR3 reads TGTGCCAGCAGCAACGCGGTTAGCGGGGGTCGGGCAGATACGCAGTATTTT. This sequence encodes CASSNAVSGGRADTQYF.

The V gene is TRBV7-2, the J gene TRBJ1-5; TRBD1 agrees at 9 bases. The CDR3 extends over 14 amino acids. V lost 4 bases and J lost 4; bases outside the gene matches: 2. Per germline, CDR1 SGHTA and CDR2 FQGNSA. The chain's CDR3 is CASSSDRGNQPQHF. The DNA of the CDR3 is TGTGCCAGCAGCTCGGACAGGGGAAATCAGCCCCAGCATTTT.

The rearrangement joins TRBV4-1 to TRBJ1-4; D gene ambiguous. Germline V CDR1 and CDR2: MGHRA, YSYEKL. The CDR3 totals 13 residues. The V gene lost 1 base and the J gene lost 8 bases, with 8 bases spanning the gap. The CDR3 DNA reads TGCGCCAGCAGCCAAGGGAGGTTAGAAAAACTGTTTTTT. Its protein is CASSQGRLEKLFF.

Written as DNA, the CDR3 is TGCAGTGCCACCAGCGAGACTGAGCAGTTCTTC. Translating gives CSATSETEQFF. The V gene is TRBV20-1, the J gene TRBJ2-1; D call uncertain. With 6 bases removed from V and 9 bases from J, the gap between germline ends came to 12 bases. Germline-derived CDR1 and CDR2 are DFQATT and SNEGSKA (reference sequence). This CDR3 is 11 amino acids long.

The rearrangement links TRBV5-5 to TRBJ2-3, with 7 bases aligning to TRBD1. V shed 4 bases and J 2 bases; nucleotides not matched to a gene: 7. CDR1 is SGHKS, CDR2 YYEKEE, per germline (reference sequence). The CDR3 extends over 15 amino acids. Written as DNA, the CDR3 is TGTGCCAGCAGCCAGGGACAGTACTACACAGATACGCAGTATTTT. This encodes CASSQGQYYTDTQYF.

V usage is TRBV28 and J usage is TRBJ2-7; TRBD1 agrees at 7 bases. V gave up 7 bases and J gave up 4 bases; unmatched junction bases: 28. The CDR3 has 20 amino acids. In germline, CDR1 is MDHEN, CDR2 SYDVKM. The CDR3 here is CASTPLSPTGQVSWGYEQYF. CDR3 DNA: TGTGCCAGCACCCCCCTATCCCCGACAGGGCAAGTTAGTTGGGGATACGAGCAGTACTTC.

The gene calls are TRBV19 and TRBJ1-6; tentative D call: TRBD1 (5 bases). Trimming cost V 7 bases and J 7 bases, with 17 bases left between them. The CDR3 contains 15 residues. In germline, CDR1 is LNHDA, CDR2 SQIVND (reference sequence). The CDR3 DNA reads TGTGCCAGTACCTATTCGGGACGGCAGAATTCACCCCTCCACTTT. This sequence encodes CASTYSGRQNSPLHF.

The chain has TRBV18 and TRBJ1-1; no clear D gene. Germline lookup yields CDR1 KGHSH and CDR2 LQKENI. The CDR3 is 14 residues long. V gave up 2 bases and J gave up 5 bases, with 12 bases separating them. CDR3 nucleotides: TGTGCCAGCTCACCAGAAAGTCTCCGAACTGAAGCTTTCTTT. Amino acids: CASSPESLRTEAFF.

The chain employs TRBV5-1 and TRBJ2-1; 7 positions match TRBD1. The J segment lost 15 bases and the V segment lost 4 bases, leaving 10 bases of the junction unmatched. The CDR3 is made up of 12 amino acids. CDR1 is SGHRS and CDR2 is YFSETQ in the germline V gene. Written as DNA, the CDR3 is TGCGCCAGCAGCCTCCACAGGGGAGTTTGGTTCTTC. This gives the protein CASSLHRGVWFF.

The chain is built from TRBV15 and TRBJ1-4, with TRBD1 matching 7 bases. The CDR3 spans 15 residues. In germline, CDR1 is LNHNV, CDR2 YYDKDF (reference sequence). V shed 5 bases and J 7 bases; nucleotides not matched to a gene: 10. CDR3: CATSARQGVFEKLFF. The DNA of the CDR3 is TGTGCCACCAGCGCCAGACAGGGAGTTTTTGAAAAACTGTTTTTT. The complete variable domain, with remaining parts taken from reference TRBV15 and TRBJ1-4, reads DAMVIQNPRYQVTQFGKPVTLSCSQTLNHNVMYWYQQKSSQAPKLLFHYYDKDFNNEADTPDNFQSRRPNTSFCFLDIRSPGLGDTAMYLCATSARQGVFEKLFFGSGTQLSVL.

The rearrangement joins TRBV9 to TRBJ2-1; 7 nucleotides line up with TRBD1. The CDR3 has 15 residues. CDR1 SGDLS and CDR2 YYNGEE come from the germline V gene. V lost 0 bases and J lost 6; bases outside the gene matches: 6. Written as DNA, the CDR3 is TGTGCCAGCAGCGTAGAGGGGGCCCGGGCCAATGAGCAGTTCTTC. Translation gives CASSVEGARANEQFF. Complete variable domain (other parts from reference TRBV9 and TRBJ2-1): DSGVTQTPKHLITATGQRVTLRCSPRSGDLSVYWYQQSLDQGLQFLIQYYNGEERAKGNILERFSAQQFPDLHSELNLSSLELGDSALYFCASSVEGARANEQFFGPGTRLTVL.

The V and J genes are TRBV19 and TRBJ1-2; no definite D call. The CDR3 spans 13 residues. From germline, CDR1 is LNHDA and CDR2 SQIVND (reference sequence). Trimming cost V 3 bases and J 6 bases, with 11 bases left between them. The CDR3 sequence: CASSIPDFNGYTF. CDR3 nucleotides: TGTGCCAGTAGTATCCCTGATTTCAATGGCTACACCTTC.

This chain connects TRBV15 to TRBJ2-1, with 7 bases that match TRBD2. Germline V gives CDR1 LNHNV, CDR2 YYDKDF (reference sequence). The CDR3 is 12 amino acids. V was clipped by 3 bases and J by 14 bases; unmatched bases: 7. CDR3 amino acids: CATSRTSLEEFF. The CDR3 DNA reads as TGTGCCACCAGCAGGACTAGCCTTGAAGAGTTCTTC. Combining the CDR3 with reference TRBV15 and TRBJ2-1 gives the whole variable domain DAMVIQNPRYQVTQFGKPVTLSCSQTLNHNVMYWYQQKSSQAPKLLFHYYDKDFNNEADTPDNFQSRRPNTSFCFLDIRSPGLGDTAMYLCATSRTSLEEFFGPGTRLTVL.

The chain is built from TRBV6-2 or TRBV6-3 and TRBJ2-3; TRBD1 aligns across 7 bases. The germline V gene has CDR1 MNHEY and CDR2 SVGEGT. The V segment lost 4 bases and the J segment 3 bases; nucleotides outside the gene matches: 1. This CDR3 contains 13 residues. The CDR3 is CASSLTGTDTQYF. CDR3 sequence (DNA): TGTGCCAGCAGTTTGACAGGGACAGATACGCAGTATTTT.

The chain links TRBV29-1 to TRBJ2-1; maybe TRBD2 (6 bases). The CDR3 loop spans 13 amino acids. Germline CDR1 is SQVTM and CDR2 is ANQGSEA. Trimming cost V 7 bases and J 4 bases, with 14 bases left between them. Written as DNA, the CDR3 is TGCAGCGGCGGGGACGGGGCGTACAATGAGCAGTTCTTC. Residues: CSGGDGAYNEQFF.

The V call is TRBV6-2 or TRBV6-3, the J call TRBJ2-1; D call uncertain. Trimming cost V 6 bases and J 5 bases, with 11 bases left between them. The CDR3 loop spans 13 amino acids. Germline V gene lookup returns CDR1 MNHEY and CDR2 SVGEGT. The CDR3 reads CASSRPPHNEQFF. The CDR3 DNA follows: TGTGCCAGCAGCCGCCCTCCTCACAATGAGCAGTTCTTC.